This is a list of T cell receptor beta chains from one sample in a study of a mutant IDH1 vaccine in newly diagnosed glioma. Clones were sequenced by immunoSEQ multiplex PCR, and TCRdb holds only the in-frame ones, with some missing. The sample consists of 55,000 to 65,000 clones, around 80% of them appearing once. These receptors have no identified antigens. Here the sequenced sample was PBMCs, taken from a glioma patient whose treatment included an IDH1 peptide vaccine. The origin of the receptors is a man under 40 with glioma. Both conserved end residues are part of each CDR3. D genes are given only for firm matches. Expanded clones are given a class, and other clones once, few, many or no size at all.

>TRBD1|-|TRBJ2-7|TRBV7-9
CASSSATGPWDEQYF
TGTGCCAGCAGCTCGGCGACAGGGCCGTGGGACGAGCAGTACTTC
>-|-|TRBJ2-3|TRBV7-8
CASSLGYVTGRTDTQYF
TGTGCCAGCAGCTTAGGTTATGTGACAGGCCGAACAGATACGCAGTATTTT
>-|-|TRBJ2-3|TRBV5-1
CASSMATRTDTQYF
TGCGCCAGCAGCATGGCGACGCGCACAGATACGCAGTATTTT
>-|-|TRBJ2-2|TRBV6-6
CASSLNTGELFF
TGTGCCAGCAGTCTGAACACCGGGGAGCTGTTTTTT
>-|-|TRBJ2-5|TRBV18
CASSPQRTQYF
TGTGCCAGCTCCCCCCAGAGAACCCAGTACTTC
>-|once|TRBJ2-3|TRBV5-1
CASRPGPSTDTQYF
TGCGCCAGCAGGCCAGGCCCGAGCACAGATACGCAGTATTTT
>-|-|TRBJ1-1|TRBV11-2
CASSLMPTGRMNTEAFF
TGTGCCAGCAGCTTAATGCCCACGGGACGGATGAACACTGAAGCTTTCTTT
>TRBD1|-|TRBJ2-7|TRBV7-9
CASHKTGGSYEQYF
TGTGCCAGCCACAAAACAGGGGGTTCCTACGAGCAGTACTTC
>TRBD1|-|TRBJ2-5|TRBV11-2
CASSPSGQGRGTQYF
TGTGCCAGCAGCCCATCCGGACAGGGACGAGGGACCCAGTACTTC
>-|-|TRBJ1-4|TRBV27
CASSRTATNEKLFF
TGTGCCAGCAGTAGGACAGCAACTAATGAAAAACTGTTTTTT
>-|-|TRBJ2-5|TRBV6-5
CASSYSSGARGETQYF
TGTGCCAGCAGTTACAGTAGCGGGGCCAGGGGGGAGACCCAGTACTTC
>TRBD1|-|TRBJ1-2|TRBV19
CASIGTGGFYGYTF
TGTGCCAGTATTGGGACAGGGGGGTTTTATGGCTACACCTTC
>-|-|TRBJ2-1|TRBV6-5
CASSRYSGHEQFF
TGTGCCAGCAGCCGATATAGTGGCCATGAGCAGTTCTTC
>TRBD2|-|TRBJ2-3|TRBV7-9
CASSLVLAGVIGTDTQYF
TGTGCCAGCAGCTTGGTACTAGCGGGGGTGATCGGCACAGATACGCAGTATTTT
>TRBD1|-|TRBJ1-5|TRBV19
CASSGARDRGRNQPQHF
TGTGCCAGTAGTGGGGCGCGGGACAGGGGGCGCAATCAGCCCCAGCATTTT
>TRBD1|-|TRBJ2-1|TRBV6-5
CASSPDRGSYNEQFF
TGTGCCAGCAGCCCTGACAGGGGGTCGTACAATGAGCAGTTCTTC
>-|-|TRBJ2-1|TRBV9
CASSPTRAGAYNEQFF
TGTGCCAGCAGCCCCACCCGAGCAGGGGCCTACAATGAGCAGTTCTTC
>-|-|TRBJ2-5|TRBV6-4
CASRLTQYF
TGTGCCAGCAGACTAACTCAGTACTTC
>TRBD1|-|TRBJ1-6|TRBV5-6
CASSSLQGGPYSPLHF
TGTGCCAGCAGCTCCCTGCAAGGGGGCCCCTATTCACCCCTCCACTTT
>-|-|TRBJ2-1|TRBV25-1
CASSETGPYSYNEQFF
TGTGCCAGCAGTGAGACCGGTCCATACTCCTACAATGAGCAGTTCTTC
>TRBD1|-|TRBJ1-6|TRBV7-9
CASKAGTAHSPLHF
TGTGCCAGCAAAGCCGGGACAGCCCATTCACCCCTCCACTTT
>-|-|TRBJ2-7|TRBV2
CASSRESVSSYEQYF
TGTGCCAGCAGTAGGGAGTCCGTAAGCTCCTACGAGCAGTACTTC
>TRBD1|-|TRBJ1-2|TRBV7-9
CASSLGRTGLDGYTF
TGTGCCAGCAGCTTAGGGCGGACAGGCCTAGATGGCTACACCTTC
>-|-|TRBJ2-7|TRBV28
CASSPRGSGRASYEQYF
TGTGCCAGCAGTCCCCGGGGTAGTGGGCGGGCGTCCTACGAGCAGTACTTC
>TRBD2|-|TRBJ2-1|TRBV11-2
CASSPRRLAEYNEQFF
TGTGCCAGCAGCCCCCGCCGACTAGCGGAGTACAATGAGCAGTTCTTC
>TRBD1|-|TRBJ2-7|TRBV28
CASSSPGQGATYEQYF
TGTGCCAGCAGTTCCCCGGGACAGGGAGCTACCTACGAGCAGTACTTC
>-|-|TRBJ2-3|TRBV11-3
CASSFGGRTDTQYF
TGTGCCAGCAGCTTTGGCGGACGCACAGATACGCAGTATTTT
>-|-|TRBJ2-3|TRBV5-1
CASSLGGSTDTQYF
TGCGCCAGCAGCTTAGGGGGAAGCACAGATACGCAGTATTTT
>TRBD1|-|TRBJ2-5|TRBV27
CASSELAWDRAIQETQYF
TGTGCCAGCAGTGAACTAGCATGGGACAGGGCCATCCAAGAGACCCAGTACTTC
>TRBD1|-|TRBJ2-1|TRBV6-6
CASRHRDRGNEQFF
TGTGCCAGCAGGCACCGGGACAGGGGAAATGAGCAGTTCTTC
>TRBD2|-|TRBJ2-1|TRBV7-9
CASSHSGGIYNEQFF
TGTGCCAGCAGCCATAGCGGGGGGATCTACAATGAGCAGTTCTTC
>-|-|TRBJ2-3|TRBV20-1
CSAKNLGTQYF
TGCAGTGCTAAAAACCTAGGTACGCAGTATTTT
>-|-|TRBJ2-1|TRBV6-5
CASSYSKGVGNEQFF
TGTGCCAGCAGTTACTCGAAGGGGGTCGGCAATGAGCAGTTCTTC
>-|-|TRBJ2-7|TRBV6-1
CATQGWGERGEQYF
TGTGCCACCCAGGGATGGGGGGAGAGGGGTGAGCAGTACTTC
>TRBD1|-|TRBJ1-6|TRBV2
CASSAVGQGNSPLHF
TGTGCCAGCAGCGCAGTCGGACAGGGGAATTCACCCCTCCACTTT
>-|-|TRBJ2-1|TRBV10-2
CASSESSGENNEQFF
TGCGCCAGCAGTGAATCCTCTGGGGAAAACAATGAGCAGTTCTTC
>-|-|TRBJ2-5|TRBV7-6
CASSLAPGLWDQETQYF
TGTGCCAGCAGCTTAGCTCCAGGACTCTGGGACCAAGAGACCCAGTACTTC
>TRBD1|-|TRBJ1-2|TRBV29-1
CSVAVRTGNPHGYTF
TGCAGCGTTGCAGTAAGGACAGGGAACCCCCATGGCTACACCTTC
>-|-|TRBJ2-7|TRBV7-8
CASSASRGSSYEQYF
TGTGCCAGCAGCGCCAGCCGGGGGAGCTCCTACGAGCAGTACTTC
>-|-|TRBJ2-3|TRBV7-9
CASSPAAVTDTQYF
TGTGCCAGCAGCCCGGCGGCTGTTACAGATACGCAGTATTTT
>TRBD1|-|TRBJ2-7|TRBV5-1
CASSFRISGTATSYEQYF
TGCGCCAGCAGCTTCAGAATTTCCGGGACAGCTACCTCCTACGAGCAGTACTTC
>-|-|TRBJ1-2|TRBV7-9
CASSLKSGSNYGYTF
TGTGCCAGCAGCTTAAAGTCTGGATCTAACTATGGCTACACCTTC